This T cell receptor beta chain comes out of a study of blood T cell repertoires in COVID-19. Study at large: The United States, Italy and Spain supplied acute and convalescent COVID-19 samples. Sources were T cells, B-cell-depleted T cells, or PBMCs; the material itself was cDNA or gDNA.

V trimming: 0 bases; J trimming: 4 bases; junction bases outside the gene matches: 6. Germline values: CDR1 SGHRS, CDR2 YFSETQ. This CDR3 is built from 16 residues. This clone was seen a few times. Original data processing: Amplification from reference gene primers served as the basis for estimated nucleated cell counts. Here immunoSEQ multiplex PCR was the method, and the copy in TCRdb shows in-frame clones only, minus some. Clone size and V and J calls were adopted from that table, with D and trimming inferred from the DNA. The data hold approximately 69,000 clones, with 82% observed a single time. The sample taken for sequencing was peripheral blood. The chain is built from TRBV5-1 and TRBJ2-5, with TRBD2 matching over 10 bases. This TCR was recovered from an elderly woman with acute or convalescent COVID-19. For the CDR3, the DNA is TGCGCCAGCAGCTTGGGGGCTAGCGGGAGAGCAGAGACCCAGTACTTC. It translates to CASSLGASGRAETQYF.